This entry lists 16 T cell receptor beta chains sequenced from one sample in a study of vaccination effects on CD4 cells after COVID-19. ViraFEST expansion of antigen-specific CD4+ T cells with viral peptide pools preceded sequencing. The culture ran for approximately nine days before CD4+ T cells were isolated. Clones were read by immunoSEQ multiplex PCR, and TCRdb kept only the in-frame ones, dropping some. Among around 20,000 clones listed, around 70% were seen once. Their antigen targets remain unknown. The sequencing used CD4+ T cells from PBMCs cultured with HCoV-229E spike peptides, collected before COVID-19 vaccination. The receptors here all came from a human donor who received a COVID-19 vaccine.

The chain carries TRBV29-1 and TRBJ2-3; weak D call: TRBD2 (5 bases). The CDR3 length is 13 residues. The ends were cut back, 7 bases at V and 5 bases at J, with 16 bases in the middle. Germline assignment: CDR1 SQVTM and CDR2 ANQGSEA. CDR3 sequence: CSGKSQAGDTQYF. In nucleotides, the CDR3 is TGCAGCGGCAAAAGCCAGGCGGGAGATACGCAGTATTTT.

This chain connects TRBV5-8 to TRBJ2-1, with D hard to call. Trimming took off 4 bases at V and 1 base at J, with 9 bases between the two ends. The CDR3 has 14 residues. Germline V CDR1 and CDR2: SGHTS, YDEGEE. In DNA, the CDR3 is TGTGCCAGCAGCCGGTGGCGTTCCTACAATGAGCAGTTCTTC. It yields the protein CASSRWRSYNEQFF.

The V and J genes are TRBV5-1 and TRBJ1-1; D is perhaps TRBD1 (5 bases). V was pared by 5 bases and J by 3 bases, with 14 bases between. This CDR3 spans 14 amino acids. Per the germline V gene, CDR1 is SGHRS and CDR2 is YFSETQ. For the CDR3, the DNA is TGCGCCAGCAGATACGGGACGCGGGACACTGAAGCTTTCTTT. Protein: CASRYGTRDTEAFF.

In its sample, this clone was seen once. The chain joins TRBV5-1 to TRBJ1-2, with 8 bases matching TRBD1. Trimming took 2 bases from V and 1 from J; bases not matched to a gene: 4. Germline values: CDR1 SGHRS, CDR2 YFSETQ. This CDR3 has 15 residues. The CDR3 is CASSLSGGDNYGYTF. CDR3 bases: TGCGCCAGCAGCTTATCAGGGGGCGATAACTATGGCTACACCTTC.

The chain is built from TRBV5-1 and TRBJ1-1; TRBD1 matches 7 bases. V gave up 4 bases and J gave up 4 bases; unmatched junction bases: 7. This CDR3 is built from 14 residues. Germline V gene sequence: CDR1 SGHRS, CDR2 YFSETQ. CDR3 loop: CASSKTGLGTEAFF. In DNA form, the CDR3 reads TGCGCCAGCAGCAAGACAGGGTTGGGCACTGAAGCTTTCTTT.

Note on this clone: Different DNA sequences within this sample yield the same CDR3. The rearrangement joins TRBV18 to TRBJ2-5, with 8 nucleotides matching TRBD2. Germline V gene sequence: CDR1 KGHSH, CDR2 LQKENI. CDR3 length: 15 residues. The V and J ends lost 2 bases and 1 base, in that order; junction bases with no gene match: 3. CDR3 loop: CASSPIAGSQETQYF. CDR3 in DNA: TGTGCCAGCTCACCAATAGCGGGGAGCCAAGAGACCCAGTACTTC.

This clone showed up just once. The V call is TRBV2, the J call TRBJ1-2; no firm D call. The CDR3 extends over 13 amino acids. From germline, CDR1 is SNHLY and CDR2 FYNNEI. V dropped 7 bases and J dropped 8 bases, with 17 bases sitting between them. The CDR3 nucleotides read TGTGCCAGCATTGGGTTCACCAGACTCGGCTACACCTTC. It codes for CASIGFTRLGYTF.

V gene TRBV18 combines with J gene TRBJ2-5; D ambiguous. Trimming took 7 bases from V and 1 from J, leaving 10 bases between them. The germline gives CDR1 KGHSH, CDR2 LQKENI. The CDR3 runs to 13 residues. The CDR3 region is CASLSQLQETQYF. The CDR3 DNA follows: TGTGCCAGCTTATCACAGCTCCAAGAGACCCAGTACTTC.

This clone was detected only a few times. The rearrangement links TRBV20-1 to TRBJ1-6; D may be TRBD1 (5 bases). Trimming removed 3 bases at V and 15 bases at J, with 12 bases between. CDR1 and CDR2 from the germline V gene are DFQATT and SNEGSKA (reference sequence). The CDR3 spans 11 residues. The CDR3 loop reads CSASEDNLLHF. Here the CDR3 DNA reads TGCAGTGCTAGTGAGGACAACCTCCTCCACTTT.

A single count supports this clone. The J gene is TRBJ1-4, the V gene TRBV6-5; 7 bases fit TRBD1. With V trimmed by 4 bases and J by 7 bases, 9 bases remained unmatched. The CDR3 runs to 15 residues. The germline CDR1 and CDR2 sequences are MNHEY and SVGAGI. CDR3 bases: TGTGCCAGCAGTTCCTCCGGGACAGCCGCTGAAAAACTGTTTTTT. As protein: CASSSSGTAAEKLFF.

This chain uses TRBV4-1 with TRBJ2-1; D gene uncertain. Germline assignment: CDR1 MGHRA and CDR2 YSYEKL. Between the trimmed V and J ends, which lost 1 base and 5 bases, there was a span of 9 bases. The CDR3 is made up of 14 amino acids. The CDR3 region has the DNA TGCGCCAGCAGCCAAGGTCTTTTGAACAATGAGCAGTTCTTC. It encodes CASSQGLLNNEQFF.

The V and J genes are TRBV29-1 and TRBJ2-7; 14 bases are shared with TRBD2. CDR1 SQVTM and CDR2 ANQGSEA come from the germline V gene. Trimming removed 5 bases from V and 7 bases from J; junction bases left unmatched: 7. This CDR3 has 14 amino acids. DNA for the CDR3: TGCAGCGTTCAGGGACTAGCGGGAGTGTATGAGCAGTACTTC. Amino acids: CSVQGLAGVYEQYF.

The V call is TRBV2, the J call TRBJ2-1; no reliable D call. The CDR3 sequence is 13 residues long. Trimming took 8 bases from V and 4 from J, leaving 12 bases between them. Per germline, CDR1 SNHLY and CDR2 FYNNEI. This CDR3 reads CASAKDLYNEQFF. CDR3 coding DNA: TGTGCCAGCGCGAAGGACCTATACAATGAGCAGTTCTTC. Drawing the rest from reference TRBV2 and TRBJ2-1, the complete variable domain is EPEVTQTPSHQVTQMGQEVILRCVPISNHLYFYWYRQILGQKVEFLVSFYNNEISEKSEIFDDQFSVERPDGSNFTLKIRSTKLEDSAMYFCASAKDLYNEQFFGPGTRLTVL.

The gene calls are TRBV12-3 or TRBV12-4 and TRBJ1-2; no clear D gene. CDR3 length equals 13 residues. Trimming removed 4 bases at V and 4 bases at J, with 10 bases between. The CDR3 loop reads CASSSRSVYGYTF. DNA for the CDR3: TGTGCCAGCAGTTCCCGTTCTGTCTATGGCTACACCTTC.

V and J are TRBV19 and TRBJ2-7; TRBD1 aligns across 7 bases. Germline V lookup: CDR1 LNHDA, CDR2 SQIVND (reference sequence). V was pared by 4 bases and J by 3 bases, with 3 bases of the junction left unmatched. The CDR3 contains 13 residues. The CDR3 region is CASSTGQVYEQYF. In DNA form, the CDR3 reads TGTGCCAGTAGTACCGGACAGGTCTACGAGCAGTACTTC.

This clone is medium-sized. The CDR3 loop reads CASTWLAGANEQFF. CDR3 sequence (DNA): TGTGCCAGCACCTGGCTAGCGGGGGCCAATGAGCAGTTCTTC. The chain uses TRBV2 and TRBJ2-1, with TRBD2 matching 10 bases. CDR3 size: 14 residues. CDR1 and CDR2 from the germline V gene are SNHLY and FYNNEI. Trimming cost V 7 bases and J 6 bases; bases outside gene matches: 6. Combining the CDR3 with reference TRBV2 and TRBJ2-1 gives the whole variable domain EPEVTQTPSHQVTQMGQEVILRCVPISNHLYFYWYRQILGQKVEFLVSFYNNEISEKSEIFDDQFSVERPDGSNFTLKIRSTKLEDSAMYFCASTWLAGANEQFFGPGTRLTVL.